These 15 T cell receptor beta chains were all obtained from the same sample, sequenced in a study of blood T cell repertoires in COVID-19. Assay: immunoSEQ multiplex PCR; the TCRdb copy retains only in-frame clones and omits some. The repertoire consists of about 100,000 clones, with 80% to 90% occurring once and the leading ten covering less than 3%. Material: PBMCs or T cells enriched from blood (not recorded which). Every receptor here comes from a woman in her forties or fifties who had recovered from COVID-19.

The CDR3 DNA follows: TGTGCCAGCAGGGCGGACAGTGAAGGTACGCAGTATTTT. The encoded protein is CASRADSEGTQYF. The chain links TRBV2 to TRBJ2-3; D is possibly TRBD1 (6 bases). This CDR3 comprises 13 residues. The germline V and J ends were trimmed by 6 bases and 8 bases, with 15 bases remaining between them. Per germline, CDR1 SNHLY and CDR2 FYNNEI.

The rearrangement joins TRBV5-5 to TRBJ2-1, with a weak D call TRBD1 (6 bases). CDR3 length: 15 amino acids. Trimming shortened V by 0 bases and J by 4 bases, and 11 bases separated the two germline ends. CDR1 is SGHKS, CDR2 YYEKEE, per germline (reference sequence). This CDR3 reads CASSLEGTRYNEQFF. CDR3 coding DNA: TGTGCCAGCAGCTTGGAGGGGACAAGGTACAATGAGCAGTTCTTC.

This clone was picked up one time. The chain couples TRBV30 to TRBJ2-5; no clear D gene. V gave up 6 bases and J gave up 5 bases, with 13 bases separating them. CDR3 length: 12 amino acids. Germline V gives CDR1 GTSNPN, CDR2 SVGIG (reference sequence). CDR3: CACTSSGETQYF. CDR3 sequence (DNA): TGTGCCTGCACCTCTAGTGGGGAGACCCAGTACTTC. Together with reference TRBV30 and TRBJ2-5, the CDR3 gives the full variable domain: SQTIHQWPATLVQPVGSPLSLECTVEGTSNPNLYWYRQAAGRGLQLLFYSVGIGQISSEVPQNLSASRPQDRQFILSSKKLLLSDSGFYLCACTSSGETQYFGPGTRLLVL.

The gene calls are TRBV3-1 (or the pseudogene TRBV3-2) and TRBJ1-2; weak D call: TRBD1 (5 bases). Germline loops: CDR1 LGHDT, CDR2 YNNKEL (reference sequence). V was trimmed by 0 bases and J by 8 bases, leaving 13 bases between them. The CDR3 sequence is 14 residues long. The CDR3 nucleotides read TGTGCCAGCAGCCAAGAAGGCAGGGATAACGGCTACACCTTC. This gives the protein CASSQEGRDNGYTF.

The J gene is TRBJ2-7, the V gene TRBV4-1; no definite D call. Germline-derived CDR1 and CDR2 are MGHRA and YSYEKL. V lost 1 base, J lost 0 bases, and 16 bases lay in between. The CDR3 runs to 17 residues. The CDR3: CASSQGYIGAISYEQYF. The CDR3 nucleotides are TGCGCCAGCAGCCAAGGGTATATCGGAGCGATCTCCTACGAGCAGTACTTC.

This chain links TRBV5-6 with TRBJ2-1, with TRBD1 identical over 7 bases. Trimming at V came to 1 base and at J to 4 bases, leaving 2 bases not matched to a gene. Per the germline V gene, CDR1 is SGHDT and CDR2 is YYEEEE. The CDR3 sequence is 14 residues long. Here the CDR3 DNA reads TGTGCCAGCAGCTTGAGGACAGGTTACAATGAGCAGTTCTTC. This gives the protein CASSLRTGYNEQFF.

This rearrangement joins TRBV18 to TRBJ2-5; TRBD2 matches at 8 bases. CDR3 length: 15 residues. Germline trimming cut 1 base from V and 3 bases from J; bases unmatched to any gene: 4. The germline V gene has CDR1 KGHSH and CDR2 LQKENI. The CDR3, as DNA: TGTGCCAGCTCACCACTCACGGGGGGGGAAGAGACCCAGTACTTC. It is translated as CASSPLTGGEETQYF.

This chain uses TRBV28 with TRBJ2-7; 10 bases agree with TRBD2. The CDR3 has 16 residues. With 6 bases clipped from V and 6 bases from J, the junction kept 14 bases outside the gene matches. The germline V gene has CDR1 MDHEN and CDR2 SYDVKM. The CDR3 sequence is CASRDSTSGPFGEQYF. The CDR3 DNA is TGTGCCAGCAGAGATTCGACTAGCGGGCCTTTCGGCGAGCAGTACTTC.

This chain uses TRBV3-1 (or the pseudogene TRBV3-2) with TRBJ1-6; D not resolved. Germline V lookup: CDR1 LGHDT, CDR2 YNNKEL (reference sequence). The CDR3 has 13 residues. Trimming pared 0 bases from V and 9 bases from J, leaving 6 bases between. CDR3 in amino acids: CASSQEVASPLHF. CDR3 sequence (DNA): TGTGCCAGCAGCCAAGAAGTAGCTTCACCCCTCCACTTT.

The chain is built from TRBV7-3 and TRBJ2-1, with 11 bases that match TRBD2. Losses at the gene ends were 4 bases for V and 5 bases for J; bases not matched to a gene: 4. This CDR3 has 15 amino acids. CDR1 is SGHTA and CDR2 is FQGTGA in the germline V gene. The CDR3 spells CASSSVAGGHNEQFF. As DNA, the CDR3 is TGTGCCAGCAGCTCCGTAGCGGGAGGGCACAATGAGCAGTTCTTC.

This chain links TRBV5-4 with TRBJ2-1; TRBD2 aligns across 13 bases. The CDR3 covers 17 residues. Germline CDR1 and CDR2: SGHNT and YYREEE (reference sequence). V was clipped by 4 bases and J by 7 bases; unmatched bases: 11. As DNA, the CDR3 is TGTGCCAGCAGCCTGGGGGGGCCGGGACTAGCGGGGAATGAGCAGTTCTTC. Its translation: CASSLGGPGLAGNEQFF.

This rearrangement joins TRBV28 to TRBJ1-5, with D possibly TRBD1 on 5 matching bases. V gave up 3 bases and J gave up 6 bases, with 9 bases separating them. The CDR3 covers 13 residues. The V gene's germline CDR1 is MDHEN and CDR2 SYDVKM. CDR3 DNA sequence: TGTGCCAGCAGTTTCGGGGGGATTCAGCCCCAGCATTTT. It specifies CASSFGGIQPQHF.

The chain uses TRBV5-4 and TRBJ2-7; 8 positions match TRBD1. This CDR3 comprises 14 residues. Per the germline V gene, CDR1 is SGHNT and CDR2 is YYREEE (reference sequence). The V gene end was trimmed by 1 base and the J gene end by 4 bases; junction bases not matched to a gene: 4. DNA for the CDR3: TGTGCCAGCAGCTTGCCAGGGGGCACTTACGAGCAGTACTTC. Protein product: CASSLPGGTYEQYF.

This clone was detected a few times. The chain is built from TRBV3-1 (or the pseudogene TRBV3-2) and TRBJ2-1, with 8 nucleotides matching TRBD1. Trimming took 4 bases from V and 5 from J; bases not matched to a gene: 7. The CDR3 sequence is 15 residues long. Germline V lookup: CDR1 LGHDT, CDR2 YNNKEL (reference sequence). Here the CDR3 reads CASSPSDRVNNEQFF. CDR3 nucleotides: TGTGCCAGCAGCCCCTCGGACAGGGTGAACAATGAGCAGTTCTTC.

The J gene is TRBJ2-2, the V gene TRBV11-1; D gene unclear. With 3 bases removed from V and 7 bases from J, the gap between germline ends came to 6 bases. Germline lookup yields CDR1 SGHAT and CDR2 FQDESV (reference sequence). The CDR3 contains 12 residues. CDR3 nucleotides: TGTGCCAGCAGCTTTTCCCGCGGGGAGCTGTTTTTT. Translation gives CASSFSRGELFF.